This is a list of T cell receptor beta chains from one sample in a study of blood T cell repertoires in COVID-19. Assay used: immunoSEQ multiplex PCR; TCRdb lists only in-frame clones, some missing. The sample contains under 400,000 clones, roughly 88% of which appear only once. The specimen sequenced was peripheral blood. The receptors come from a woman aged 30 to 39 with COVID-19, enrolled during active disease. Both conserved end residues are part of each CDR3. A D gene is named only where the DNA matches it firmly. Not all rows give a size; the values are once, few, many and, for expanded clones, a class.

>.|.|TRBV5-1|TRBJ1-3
CASSLEGGAGGNTIYF
TGCGCCAGCAGCTTGGAAGGCGGGGCAGGTGGAAACACCATATATTTT
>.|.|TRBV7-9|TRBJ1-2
CASSSNRVGGYTF
TGTGCCAGCAGTTCAAACAGGGTAGGAGGCTACACCTTC
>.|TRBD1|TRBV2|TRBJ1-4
CASSQSGGPNEKLFF
TGTGCCAGCAGCCAGTCAGGGGGACCTAATGAAAAACTGTTTTTT
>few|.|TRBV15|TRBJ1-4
CATSQLGADEKLFF
TGTGCCACCAGTCAGCTAGGGGCGGATGAAAAACTGTTTTTT
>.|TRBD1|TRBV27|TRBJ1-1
CASREGATEAFF
TGTGCCAGCAGAGAGGGGGCCACTGAAGCTTTCTTT
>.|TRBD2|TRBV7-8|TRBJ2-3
CASSLYKRGNTDTQYF
TGTGCCAGCAGCTTATATAAGCGGGGGAACACAGATACGCAGTATTTT
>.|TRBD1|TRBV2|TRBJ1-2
CASSETGAENFGYTF
TGTGCCAGCAGTGAGACAGGGGCGGAGAACTTTGGCTACACCTTC
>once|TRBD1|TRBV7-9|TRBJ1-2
CASSQGATGYTF
TGTGCCAGCAGCCAGGGGGCGACTGGCTACACCTTC
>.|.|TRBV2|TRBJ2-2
CASSSGATGELFF
TGTGCCAGCAGTAGTGGGGCCACCGGGGAGCTGTTTTTT
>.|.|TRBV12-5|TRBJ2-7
CASGLARVNEQYF
TGTGCTAGTGGGCTGGCCAGGGTAAACGAGCAGTACTTC
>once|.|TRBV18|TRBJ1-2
CASSTSVSYGYTF
TGTGCCAGCTCAACGAGTGTGTCCTATGGCTACACCTTC
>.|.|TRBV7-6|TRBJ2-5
CASSATGAVTQYF
TGTGCCAGCAGCGCGACAGGCGCCGTTACCCAGTACTTC
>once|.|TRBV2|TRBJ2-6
CASSGGRRTGANVLTF
TGTGCCAGCAGCGGGGGGCGAAGGACTGGGGCCAACGTCCTGACTTTC
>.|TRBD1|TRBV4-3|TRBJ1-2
CASSQYRGYGYTF
TGCGCCAGCAGCCAGTACAGGGGATATGGCTACACCTTC